This record looks at one T cell receptor beta chain sequence and its context. PCR involved 60 Vbeta and 13 Jbeta primers. Assay: immunoSEQ multiplex PCR; the TCRdb copy retains only in-frame clones and omits some. Among approximately 80,000 clones listed, around 70% were seen once. Likely unrecorded immune exposures existed in these nominally healthy donors. This sample is drawn from a study of cytomegalovirus exposure and HLA in healthy donors. The germline V and J ends were trimmed by 3 bases and 4 bases, with 19 bases remaining between them. CDR1 is SGHRS and CDR2 is YFSETQ in the germline V gene. The length of the CDR3 is 16 residues.

J is TRBJ2-5 and V is TRBV5-1, with D possibly being TRBD1 (6 bases). The receptor was derived from a woman aged 40 to 50 in good health and CMV-seropositive. The material sequenced was PBMCs. The CDR3 protein is CASSYLTGGVGETQYF. The CDR3 DNA follows: TGCGCCAGCAGCTACCTGACAGGTGGCGTAGGAGAGACCCAGTACTTC.